This T cell receptor (beta chain) appears in the sequencing data of a study of blood T cell repertoires in COVID-19. In the study overall: Specimens from acute and convalescent COVID-19 originated in the United States, Italy and Spain. T cells, B-cell-depleted T cells, or PBMCs supplied cDNA or gDNA.

V gave up 4 bases and J gave up 4 bases; unmatched junction bases: 10. CDR3 length: 15 amino acids. Germline values: CDR1 MDHEN, CDR2 SYDVKM. As handled by the study authors: Amplification from reference gene primers served as the basis for estimated nucleated cell counts. The table came from immunoSEQ multiplex PCR; TCRdb's copy has only in-frame clones and leaves some out. Clone size and the V and J calls come from that table; the DNA yielded D and trimming. The table includes 65,000 to 95,000 clones, approximately 91% detected once. This receptor was taken from a man in his 70s with active or convalescent COVID-19. Material: peripheral blood. This chain connects TRBV28 to TRBJ2-7, with 7 bases that match TRBD2. The chain's CDR3 is CASSWGGDLPYEQYF. DNA of the CDR3: TGTGCCAGCAGTTGGGGGGGGGACCTACCTTACGAGCAGTACTTC.